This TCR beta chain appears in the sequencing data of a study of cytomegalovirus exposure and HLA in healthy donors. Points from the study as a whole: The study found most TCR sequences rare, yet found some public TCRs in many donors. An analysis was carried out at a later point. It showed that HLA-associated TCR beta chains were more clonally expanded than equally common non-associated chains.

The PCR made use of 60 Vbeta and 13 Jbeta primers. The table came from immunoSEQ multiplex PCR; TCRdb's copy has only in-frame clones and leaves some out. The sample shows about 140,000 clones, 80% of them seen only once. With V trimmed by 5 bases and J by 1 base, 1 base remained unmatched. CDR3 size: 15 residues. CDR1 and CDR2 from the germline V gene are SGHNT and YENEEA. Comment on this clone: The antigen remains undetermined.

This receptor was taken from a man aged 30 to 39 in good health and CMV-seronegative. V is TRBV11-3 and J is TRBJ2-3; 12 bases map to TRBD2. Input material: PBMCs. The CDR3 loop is CASSRTSGGTDTQYF. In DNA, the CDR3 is TGTGCCAGCAGCCGGACTAGCGGGGGCACAGATACGCAGTATTTT.